Below, one TCR beta chain is given with its context. The data derive from a study of blood T cell repertoires in COVID-19. At the level of the study: From T cells, B-cell-depleted T cells, or PBMCs came the material, which was cDNA or gDNA.

The study drew participants aged about 18 to 95 years from around 24 US areas. Two consecutive negative NP/OP PCR tests, clearance, or resolved symptoms defined Cohort 3 recovery. V lost 3 bases, J lost 8 bases, and 13 bases lay in between. Germline lookup yields CDR1 SQVTM and CDR2 ANQGSEA. CDR3 size: 13 residues. Source study methods: Nucleated cell number was recorded as an estimate derived from reference gene primer amplification. Clones were read by immunoSEQ multiplex PCR, and TCRdb kept only the in-frame ones, dropping some. The V and J calls and clone size were taken over from that table, and D and trimming were inferred from the DNA. The sample has around 390,000 clones, about 83% seen once.

This TCR derives from a woman aged 45 to 65 who had recovered from COVID-19. Sequenced: PBMCs or T cells enriched from blood (not recorded which). This chain uses TRBV29-1 with TRBJ1-4, with D perhaps TRBD1 (6 bases). The CDR3 DNA reads as TGCAGCGTTGACAGGGGATTAGGAGAAAAACTGTTTTTT. It encodes CSVDRGLGEKLFF.